Listed below are T cell receptor beta chains from one sample, sequenced in a study of vaccination and CD4 T cells after COVID-19. The antigens for these receptors are not known. From the PCR reads, TCRdb called clonotypes with MiXCR, one entry per CDR3 protein. Found here are roughly 18,000 distinct CDR3 sequences, roughly half of them singletons; the top ten hold approximately 13%. The sample consisted of CD4+ T cells from blood, cultured in vitro. The receptors were gathered from a human donor who had recovered from COVID-19. The CDR3 runs from the conserved cysteine through the conserved F or W. The D gene is left open where the match is weak. Clone size is not always given. Where it is, it says once, few, many or a class for expanded clones.

D,size,V,J,CDR3,DNA
NA,few,TRBV20-1,TRBJ2-3,CSATLGVADTQYF,TGCAGTGCTACCCTCGGGGTGGCAGATACGCAGTATTTT
NA,few,TRBV5-1,TRBJ2-5,CASSSRSTGFRAETQYF,TGCGCCAGCAGCTCCAGATCAACAGGGTTCAGGGCAGAGACCCAGTACTTC
NA,NA,TRBV12-3/TRBV12-4,TRBJ2-5,CASSAGAQETQYF,TGTGCCAGCAGCGCAGGGGCCCAAGAGACCCAGTACTTC
NA,NA,TRBV28,TRBJ2-2,CASSFAPRVAGGLFF,TGTGCCAGCAGTTTTGCCCCCCGAGTCGCCGGGGGGCTGTTTTTT
NA,few,TRBV5-4,TRBJ1-5,CASSLQGNQPQHF,TGTGCCAGCAGCCTCCAGGGAAATCAGCCCCAGCATTTT
TRBD1,few,TRBV20-1,TRBJ2-5,CSATDWTGVRETQYF,TGCAGTGCTACAGATTGGACAGGGGTTCGAGAGACCCAGTACTTC
NA,NA,TRBV18,TRBJ2-5,CAFPLVETQYF,TGTGCCTTCCCTCTTGTCGAGACCCAGTACTTC
NA,NA,TRBV20-1,TRBJ1-5,CSARDPQGGDQPQHF,TGCAGTGCTAGAGATCCGCAGGGTGGTGATCAGCCCCAGCATTTT
TRBD1,NA,TRBV20-1,TRBJ2-7,CSARDPGQGMWEQYF,TGCAGTGCTAGAGATCCGGGACAGGGGATGTGGGAGCAGTACTTC
NA,NA,TRBV7-2,TRBJ1-2,CASSPNLGAHGYTF,TGTGCCAGCAGCCCGAATTTGGGGGCCCATGGCTACACCTTC
NA,NA,TRBV6-2/TRBV6-3,TRBJ2-2,CAGSGGRDTGELFF,TGTGCCGGCTCAGGAGGGCGGGACACCGGGGAGCTGTTTTTT
TRBD1,NA,TRBV5-1,TRBJ1-1,CASSLQGEGREAFF,TGCGCCAGCAGCTTGCAGGGGGAGGGACGGGAAGCTTTCTTT
NA,NA,TRBV7-2,TRBJ1-1,CASTWGVTEAFF,TGTGCCAGCACTTGGGGGGTGACTGAAGCTTTCTTT
NA,once,TRBV5-1,TRBJ2-7,CASSRDPLEQYF,TGCGCCAGCAGCCGGGACCCTCTTGAGCAGTACTTC
NA,once,TRBV20-1,TRBJ2-7,CSAGSGVGSYEQYF,TGCAGTGCTGGGTCGGGAGTTGGGTCCTACGAGCAGTACTTC
NA,NA,TRBV30,TRBJ1-2,CAWSVLGADYGYTF,TGTGCCTGGAGTGTGTTAGGGGCAGACTATGGCTACACCTTC
NA,few,TRBV7-2,TRBJ2-3,CASSLVASGSGTDTQYF,TGTGCCAGCAGCTTAGTAGCGAGCGGAAGCGGCACAGATACGCAGTATTTT
TRBD1,NA,TRBV20-1,TRBJ1-5,CSASRQGLTGPQHF,TGCAGTGCTAGTAGACAGGGACTAACCGGGCCCCAGCATTTT
TRBD1,few,TRBV7-3,TRBJ1-2,CASSLGQGEGGYTF,TGTGCCAGCAGCTTAGGACAGGGGGAAGGAGGCTACACCTTC
NA,few,TRBV7-6,TRBJ2-1,CASSFSMNNEQFF,TGTGCCAGCAGCTTCTCTATGAACAATGAGCAGTTCTTC
NA,NA,TRBV7-2,TRBJ1-1,CASSLQPMNTEAFF,TGTGCCAGCAGCTTGCAGCCCATGAACACTGAAGCTTTCTTT
TRBD2,medium-sized,TRBV18,TRBJ2-7,CASSPRVAGVNEQYF,TGTGCCAGCTCACCACGGGTAGCGGGAGTCAACGAGCAGTACTTC
NA,NA,TRBV5-4,TRBJ1-6,CASSLDLNSPLHF,TGTGCCAGCAGCTTGGATCTGAATTCACCCCTCCACTTT
NA,NA,TRBV10-3,TRBJ1-6,CAISESDSSPLHF,TGTGCCATCAGTGAGTCGGACAGTTCACCCCTCCACTTT
TRBD1,few,TRBV19,TRBJ1-2,CASSIETTGYGYTF,TGTGCCAGTAGTATAGAAACGACAGGGTATGGCTACACCTTC
NA,NA,TRBV5-4,TRBJ1-1,CASSPQYGNTEAFF,TGTGCCAGCAGCCCTCAATACGGGAACACTGAAGCTTTCTTT
NA,few,TRBV6-1,TRBJ1-1,CASRISLTGRRTEAFF,TGTGCCAGCAGGATCTCCCTTACGGGGCGTCGCACTGAAGCTTTCTTT
NA,NA,TRBV12-3/TRBV12-4,TRBJ1-2,CASSRDGPSGYTF,TGTGCCAGCAGTCGGGACGGACCGAGTGGCTACACCTTC
NA,NA,TRBV21-1,TRBJ1-5,CASSKGRGPDSNQPQHF,TGTGCCAGCAGCAAAGGACGGGGGCCTGATAGCAATCAGCCCCAGCATTTT
NA,few,TRBV2,TRBJ1-6,CASSEGRIHNSPLHF,TGTGCCAGCAGTGAAGGAAGGATACATAATTCACCCCTCCACTTT
NA,NA,TRBV7-2,TRBJ1-5,CASSLSSVQPQHF,TGTGCCAGCAGCTTATCGTCGGTTCAGCCCCAGCATTTT
NA,NA,TRBV27,TRBJ2-3,CASRRSTDTQYF,TGTGCCAGCAGGCGGAGCACAGATACGCAGTATTTT
NA,NA,TRBV20-1,TRBJ1-2,CSAYRVLGGYTF,TGCAGTGCGTACAGGGTTTTGGGTGGCTACACCTTC
TRBD2,once,TRBV19,TRBJ2-7,CASSRGLAGPYEQYF,TGTGCCAGTAGTAGAGGACTAGCGGGGCCCTACGAGCAGTACTTC
NA,NA,TRBV7-3,TRBJ1-3,CASSLNGGGRGNTIYF,TGTGCCAGCAGCTTAAATGGTGGGGGCCGGGGAAACACCATATATTTT
NA,NA,TRBV27,TRBJ2-5,CASSFRPPTGTQETQYF,TGTGCCAGCAGTTTCCGACCCCCGACAGGGACTCAAGAGACCCAGTACTTC
NA,few,TRBV27,TRBJ2-3,CASSDLENRRTDTQYF,TGTGCCAGCAGTGACTTGGAGAATAGACGCACAGATACGCAGTATTTT
NA,few,TRBV19,TRBJ1-5,CASSIGWTASNQPQHF,TGTGCCAGTAGTATCGGGTGGACGGCGAGCAATCAGCCCCAGCATTTT
NA,few,TRBV6-1,TRBJ1-1,CASGASGTEAFF,TGTGCCAGCGGGGCTTCGGGAACTGAAGCTTTCTTT
NA,few,TRBV15,TRBJ2-1,CATSSTADLALVRNEQFF,TGTGCCACCAGCAGTACGGCGGACCTAGCCTTGGTCCGCAATGAGCAGTTCTTC
TRBD1,few,TRBV4-3,TRBJ1-1,CASSQTLTGRTEAFF,TGCGCCAGCAGCCAAACTCTGACAGGGAGGACTGAAGCTTTCTTT
NA,NA,TRBV24-1,TRBJ1-3,CATSDPRRGGNTIYF,TGTGCCACCAGTGACCCCCGCAGGGGTGGAAACACCATATATTTT
NA,NA,TRBV7-9,TRBJ1-1,CASSFWLGETLREAFF,TGTGCCAGCAGCTTTTGGCTTGGAGAGACTTTAAGGGAAGCTTTCTTT
TRBD1,few,TRBV6-1,TRBJ1-2,CASSGGQSLLGYTF,TGTGCCAGCAGTGGGGGACAGTCTCTCCTAGGCTACACCTTC
NA,NA,TRBV20-1,TRBJ1-5,CSARDFQGSNQPQHF,TGCAGTGCTAGAGATTTCCAGGGCTCCAATCAGCCCCAGCATTTT
TRBD1,NA,TRBV20-1,TRBJ2-1,CSASMGQGYNEQFF,TGCAGTGCTAGTATGGGACAGGGCTACAATGAGCAGTTCTTC
TRBD2,NA,TRBV6-1,TRBJ2-4,CASSEGLAGSNIQYF,TGTGCCAGCAGTGAAGGACTAGCGGGTTCAAACATTCAGTACTTC
NA,few,TRBV10-3,TRBJ2-7,CAISESFRPLGNEQYF,TGTGCCATCAGTGAGTCATTTCGTCCTCTAGGGAACGAGCAGTACTTC
NA,few,TRBV6-1,TRBJ1-1,CASRLGGGDTEAFF,TGTGCCAGCAGATTGGGAGGCGGGGACACTGAAGCTTTCTTT
NA,NA,TRBV20-1,TRBJ2-2,CSADRVGRGDTGELFF,TGCAGTGCTGACAGGGTTGGGAGGGGCGACACCGGGGAGCTGTTTTTT
NA,few,TRBV27,TRBJ1-1,CASSSTVSGAANTEAFF,TGTGCCAGCAGTTCGACTGTCTCAGGGGCCGCGAACACTGAAGCTTTCTTT
TRBD1,NA,TRBV5-1,TRBJ1-1,CASSAGQGWTEAFF,TGCGCCAGCAGCGCCGGACAGGGTTGGACTGAAGCTTTCTTT
NA,NA,TRBV11-3,TRBJ2-5,CASSVQARETQYF,TGTGCCAGCAGCGTACAGGCCAGGGAGACCCAGTACTTC
NA,few,TRBV7-3,TRBJ2-1,CASSPTGSASSYNEQFF,TGTGCCAGCAGCCCTACGGGTAGCGCAAGCTCCTACAATGAGCAGTTCTTC
TRBD2,NA,TRBV20-1,TRBJ2-1,CSALGLAERNEQFF,TGCAGTGCCCTTGGACTAGCGGAGCGGAATGAGCAGTTCTTC